This TCR beta chain was recovered during a study of blood T cells in healthy people across ages. Study results and caveats: Estimates drawn from one million T cells were deemed to understate diversity. Without sorted subsets, naive and antigen-experienced compartments could not be conclusively compared.

In germline, CDR1 is SGDLS, CDR2 YYNGEE. Between the trimmed V and J ends, which lost 3 bases and 13 bases, there was a span of 23 bases. The CDR3 spans 15 residues. Investigators took approximately 10 milliliters of peripheral blood from every donor. Combining a sample-barcoded 5' primer with a J-beta primer mix, a second PCR ran for roughly 7 to 12 cycles. TCRdb re-analysed the 5' RACE reads in MiXCR, keeping a single row per CDR3 protein. Found here are 2 million or so distinct CDR3 sequences, less than 50% of them singletons; the top ten hold around 2.1%. There are a few counts of this clonotype. Antigen unknown.

The source is a woman aged 40 to 50 in good health. The sequencing sample was made of blood. The V and J genes are TRBV9 and TRBJ2-4; maybe TRBD2 (6 bases). The CDR3 loop reads CASSAETSPTGEQYF. CDR3 sequence (DNA): TGTGCCAGCAGCGCCGAGACTAGTCCCACGGGGGAGCAGTACTTC.